This T cell receptor (beta chain) was sequenced for a study of T cell responses to AZD1222 COVID-19 vaccine. In regard to this clone: The antigen remains unidentified.

Method: immunoSEQ multiplex PCR; TCRdb's copy keeps in-frame clones and lacks some. The data contain 150,000 to 200,000 clones, approximately 91% of them singletons. Whole-study results and caveats: Mapped onto spike, vaccine-associated CD4 TCRs spanned it and were dominant at 160-218 and 743-854.

Trimming removed 1 base from V and 5 bases from J, with 18 bases in between. Germline lookup yields CDR1 SGHDT and CDR2 YYEEEE. The CDR3 runs to 16 residues. The sequencing used peripheral blood, collected 28 days after the second AZD1222 dose. The source is an adult who received the AZD1222 COVID-19 vaccine. V and J are TRBV5-6 and TRBJ2-5; D is unresolved. CDR3 residues: CASSLLASVERETQYF. CDR3 in DNA: TGTGCCAGCAGCTTGTTGGCCTCCGTGGAGAGGGAGACCCAGTACTTC.